This entry lists 13 T cell receptor beta chains sequenced from one sample in a study of blood T cell repertoires in COVID-19 (dated by TCRdb to 2018 to 2021). The library was made by the immunoSEQ multiplex PCR assay. Held by TCRdb, this immuneACCESS table contains in-frame sequences only and omits some clones. Under half of the omission traces to an unresolved V gene where checked; the cause of the rest is unknown. This sample has a few hundred thousand clones in its table, and 84% of those were observed once. The top ten clones comprise 1.4% of the sample. Material for sequencing was peripheral blood. The source of these receptors is a woman in her thirties or forties who had recovered from COVID-19.

CDR3 coding DNA: TGCGCCAGCAGCCTTAATACAGGGGGCGGAGAGACCCAGTACTTC. Protein sequence: CASSLNTGGGETQYF. The V call is TRBV5-1, the J call TRBJ2-5, with 9 bases identical to TRBD1. The CDR3 sequence is 15 residues long. Germline assignment: CDR1 SGHRS and CDR2 YFSETQ. V shed 4 bases, J shed 4 bases, and the junction held 8 bases outside the gene matches.

The rearrangement links TRBV30 to TRBJ2-7; D remains ambiguous. Between the trimmed V and J ends, which lost 2 bases and 3 bases, there was a span of 14 bases. The CDR3 length is 14 residues. The germline CDR1 and CDR2 sequences are GTSNPN and SVGIG (reference sequence). CDR3 in amino acids: CAWSTIQDFYEQYF. The CDR3 coding sequence is TGTGCCTGGAGTACAATTCAGGATTTCTACGAGCAGTACTTC.

The chain recombines TRBV7-2 with TRBJ2-7; D gene uncertain. The germline V gene has CDR1 SGHTA and CDR2 FQGNSA. CDR3 size: 15 residues. The V and J ends lost 5 bases and 0 bases respectively, with 14 bases between them. In DNA form, the CDR3 reads TGTGCCAGCAGCCGTGTCTCAGGCACCTCCTACGAGCAGTACTTC. This translates into CASSRVSGTSYEQYF.

This clone was counted only a few times. V and J are TRBV27 and TRBJ2-3; 7 bases are a match to TRBD2. CDR3 length: 16 residues. The V gene's germline CDR1 is MNHEY and CDR2 SMNVEV (reference sequence). V gave up 7 bases and J gave up 1 base; unmatched junction bases: 11. The CDR3 loop is CASKSQWDYGTDTQYF. Here the CDR3 DNA reads TGTGCCAGCAAATCCCAGTGGGACTACGGCACAGATACGCAGTATTTT.

The rearrangement joins TRBV15 to TRBJ2-2, with D unclear. Germline V gene sequence: CDR1 LNHNV, CDR2 YYDKDF (reference sequence). V lost 3 bases and J lost 8, with 10 bases in between. This CDR3 spans 13 amino acids. This CDR3 reads CATSRAGRGELFF. The CDR3 DNA follows: TGTGCCACCAGCAGGGCCGGCAGGGGGGAGCTGTTTTTT. Full variable domain (rest looked up from reference TRBV15 and TRBJ2-2): DAMVIQNPRYQVTQFGKPVTLSCSQTLNHNVMYWYQQKSSQAPKLLFHYYDKDFNNEADTPDNFQSRRPNTSFCFLDIRSPGLGDTAMYLCATSRAGRGELFFGEGSRLTVL.

This chain uses TRBV29-1 with TRBJ2-3; D uncertain. Trimming shortened V by 4 bases and J by 2 bases, and 13 bases separated the two germline ends. Germline CDR1 is SQVTM and CDR2 is ANQGSEA. There are 14 residues in the CDR3. The chain's CDR3 is CSVGYEANTDTQYF. CDR3 coding DNA: TGCAGCGTTGGGTATGAGGCAAACACAGATACGCAGTATTTT.

This clone was seen just once. This chain connects TRBV3-1 (or the pseudogene TRBV3-2) to TRBJ1-4; D not certain. Germline CDR1 LGHDT, CDR2 YNNKEL (reference sequence). The CDR3 is 14 amino acids. V lost 2 bases and J lost 0, with 4 bases in between. The CDR3 nucleotides read TGTGCCAGCAGCCAACTTGCAACTAATGAAAAACTGTTTTTT. As protein: CASSQLATNEKLFF.

This chain connects TRBV14 to TRBJ2-5, with 9 bases aligning to TRBD2. V was clipped by 1 base and J by 1 base; unmatched bases: 4. Germline V lookup: CDR1 SGHDN, CDR2 FVKESK. The CDR3 loop spans 16 amino acids. Here the CDR3 reads CASSQGSGGRQETQYF. DNA for the CDR3: TGTGCCAGCAGCCAAGGTAGCGGGGGCCGCCAAGAGACCCAGTACTTC.

A few counts support this clone. The rearrangement joins TRBV5-1 to TRBJ1-4, with D uncertain. From germline, CDR1 is SGHRS and CDR2 YFSETQ. The CDR3 loop spans 14 amino acids. Trimming stripped 0 bases from V and 8 bases from J, with 11 bases between. In DNA, the CDR3 is TGCGCCAGCAGCTTGGCCGGGAGGAGCGAAAAACTGTTTTTT. Its protein is CASSLAGRSEKLFF.

The CDR3 nucleotides read TGCGCCAGCAGTGGTGGAGCTGACTATGGCTACACCTTC. The encoded protein is CASSGGADYGYTF. The rearrangement uses TRBV10-2 and TRBJ1-2, with D unresolved. CDR1 and CDR2 from the germline V gene are WSHSY and SAAADI. This CDR3 is 13 amino acids long. V lost 4 bases and J 3 bases, leaving 9 bases between the germline ends.

The V gene is TRBV19, the J gene TRBJ1-4; D unclear. Germline V gives CDR1 LNHDA, CDR2 SQIVND (reference sequence). CDR3 size: 16 residues. V was clipped by 4 bases and J by 0 bases, with 12 bases between them. This chain's CDR3 is CASSRPGRSTNEKLFF. The DNA of the CDR3 is TGTGCCAGTAGTAGGCCGGGGAGGTCAACTAATGAAAAACTGTTTTTT.

V usage is TRBV21-1 and J usage is TRBJ1-4. TRBV21-1 is termed a pseudogene. The CDR3 totals 17 residues. DNA for the CDR3: TGTGCCAGCAGCCCCCCCGGGAAGAGACGCGCTAATGAAAAACTGTTTTTT. This codes for CASSPPGKRRANEKLFF.

The J gene is TRBJ1-2, the V gene TRBV5-4, with no clear D. CDR1 SGHNT and CDR2 YYREEE come from the germline V gene (reference sequence). This CDR3 region has 17 residues. V dropped 2 bases and J dropped 0 bases, with 17 bases sitting between them. CDR3 nucleotide sequence: TGTGCCAGCAGCTTCCCGTACGGACTTGCGTCTAACTATGGCTACACCTTC. It translates to CASSFPYGLASNYGYTF. The whole variable domain, remainder taken from reference TRBV5-4 and TRBJ1-2, is ETGVTQSPTHLIKTRGQQVTLRCSSQSGHNTVSWYQQALGQGPQFIFQYYREEENGRGNFPPRFSGLQFPNYSSELNVNALELDDSALYLCASSFPYGLASNYGYTFGSGTRLTVV.